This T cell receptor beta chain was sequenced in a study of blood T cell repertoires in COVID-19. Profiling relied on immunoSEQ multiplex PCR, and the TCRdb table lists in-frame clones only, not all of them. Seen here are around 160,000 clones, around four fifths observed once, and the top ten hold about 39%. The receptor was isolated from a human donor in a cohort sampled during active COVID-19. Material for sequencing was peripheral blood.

The CDR3 DNA follows: TGTGCCAGCAGCTTAGGTGGGAGCTACACCGGGGAGCTGTTTTTT. This encodes CASSLGGSYTGELFF. This sequence joins TRBV7-2 and TRBJ2-2; D perhaps matches TRBD2 (5 bases). The CDR3 contains 15 residues. V was shortened by 1 base and J by 3 bases, with 9 bases between the two germline ends. In germline, CDR1 is SGHTA, CDR2 FQGNSA.